Listed below are T cell receptor beta chains from one sample, sequenced in a study of cytomegalovirus exposure and HLA in healthy donors. The method was immunoSEQ multiplex PCR; TCRdb's version includes in-frame clones alone and lacks a portion of them. The sample has 300,000 to 400,000 clones; approximately 90% are singletons. The sample taken for sequencing was PBMCs. These receptors came from a woman aged 18-35 years in good health and CMV-seronegative. The conserved cysteine and the conserved F or W are not part of the CDR3 here. A D gene is named only where the DNA matches it firmly.

d_gene: .
j_gene: TRBJ2-7
len: 12
v_gene: TRBV4-1
CDR3aa: ASSPVGDPYEQY

d_gene: .
j_gene: TRBJ2-1
len: 9
v_gene: TRBV10-1
CDR3aa: ATGHNNEQF

d_gene: .
j_gene: TRBJ1-5
len: 14
v_gene: TRBV15
CDR3aa: ATSRDLPRDNQPQH

d_gene: TRBD2
j_gene: TRBJ2-3
len: 13
v_gene: TRBV19
CDR3aa: ASRLAGGSTDTQY

d_gene: TRBD2
j_gene: TRBJ2-1
len: 15
v_gene: TRBV5-6
CDR3aa: ASSSGASSGYINEQF

d_gene: TRBD1
j_gene: TRBJ2-1
len: 11
v_gene: TRBV28
CDR3aa: ASSPTTGLQQF

d_gene: TRBD1
j_gene: TRBJ1-1
len: 13
v_gene: TRBV11-2
CDR3aa: ASSSADRGITEAF

d_gene: .
j_gene: TRBJ2-1
len: 10
v_gene: TRBV7-9
CDR3aa: ASSLIPDEQF

d_gene: .
j_gene: TRBJ2-1
len: 12
v_gene: TRBV5-1
CDR3aa: ASSPRDLDNEQF

d_gene: TRBD1
j_gene: TRBJ1-6
len: 14
v_gene: TRBV30
CDR3aa: AWARDRGAYNSPLH

d_gene: TRBD1
j_gene: TRBJ1-4
len: 14
v_gene: TRBV15
CDR3aa: ATSRLDTGGNEKLF

d_gene: TRBD1
j_gene: TRBJ1-5
len: 12
v_gene: TRBV5-1
CDR3aa: ASSLGQGGQPQH

d_gene: .
j_gene: TRBJ2-1
len: 12
v_gene: TRBV18
CDR3aa: ASSPPPGNNEQF

d_gene: TRBD2
j_gene: TRBJ2-7
len: 13
v_gene: TRBV5-1
CDR3aa: ASSLLAGASYEQY

d_gene: TRBD1
j_gene: TRBJ1-2
len: 10
v_gene: TRBV5-6
CDR3aa: ASTPRQGGYT

d_gene: TRBD1
j_gene: TRBJ1-5
len: 18
v_gene: TRBV6-1
CDR3aa: ASSVPTGTGGTYGNQPQH

d_gene: TRBD1
j_gene: TRBJ2-7
len: 13
v_gene: TRBV29-1
CDR3aa: SVERGTGGSYEQY

d_gene: TRBD1
j_gene: TRBJ1-4
len: 15
v_gene: TRBV27
CDR3aa: ASSLARTQGAPEKLF

d_gene: TRBD1
j_gene: TRBJ1-2
len: 13
v_gene: TRBV19
CDR3aa: ASRDRGRYNYGYT

d_gene: .
j_gene: TRBJ2-7
len: 11
v_gene: TRBV10-2
CDR3aa: ASSEGSSYEQY

d_gene: .
j_gene: TRBJ1-2
len: 13
v_gene: TRBV5-6
CDR3aa: ASSLGTAQRRGYT

d_gene: .
j_gene: TRBJ2-7
len: 11
v_gene: TRBV28
CDR3aa: ASKWGSTYEQY

d_gene: .
j_gene: TRBJ1-4
len: 13
v_gene: TRBV6-1
CDR3aa: ASSELGGSNEKLF

d_gene: .
j_gene: TRBJ2-7
len: 13
v_gene: TRBV11-3
CDR3aa: ASSSASGNPYEQY

d_gene: .
j_gene: TRBJ2-7
len: 12
v_gene: TRBV28
CDR3aa: ASNEGQSSYEQY

d_gene: .
j_gene: TRBJ2-7
len: 12
v_gene: TRBV6-1
CDR3aa: ASSGGGQSWGKD

d_gene: .
j_gene: TRBJ1-1
len: 12
v_gene: TRBV9
CDR3aa: ASSVGGSTMEAF

d_gene: .
j_gene: TRBJ2-6
len: 13
v_gene: TRBV6-5
CDR3aa: ASSYSGSGANVLT

d_gene: TRBD2
j_gene: TRBJ2-3
len: 12
v_gene: TRBV25-1
CDR3aa: ASRRLAGTDTQY

d_gene: TRBD1
j_gene: TRBJ2-2
len: 12
v_gene: TRBV2
CDR3aa: ASSSDDRGRELF

d_gene: TRBD2
j_gene: TRBJ2-1
len: 15
v_gene: TRBV10-3
CDR3aa: AISEPVAGEFYNEQF

d_gene: TRBD2
j_gene: TRBJ2-1
len: 13
v_gene: TRBV6-6
CDR3aa: ASTGGIAGYNEQF

d_gene: .
j_gene: TRBJ1-1
len: 12
v_gene: TRBV7-9
CDR3aa: ASSLDPRNTEAF

d_gene: .
j_gene: TRBJ1-3
len: 14
v_gene: TRBV9
CDR3aa: ASSVSQGLSGNTIY

d_gene: TRBD2
j_gene: TRBJ2-1
len: 13
v_gene: TRBV27
CDR3aa: ASSWAGGFYNEQF

d_gene: TRBD2
j_gene: TRBJ2-2
len: 14
v_gene: TRBV9
CDR3aa: ASSVTSGWGTGELF

d_gene: .
j_gene: TRBJ1-5
len: 12
v_gene: TRBV21-1
CDR3aa: ASSKAKGDQPQH

d_gene: .
j_gene: TRBJ2-7
len: 12
v_gene: TRBV2
CDR3aa: ASSVEGSSYEQY

d_gene: .
j_gene: TRBJ2-5
len: 13
v_gene: TRBV25-1
CDR3aa: ASSELGTGSETQY

d_gene: TRBD2
j_gene: TRBJ2-3
len: 15
v_gene: TRBV18
CDR3aa: ASSPPGGEDNTDTQY

d_gene: .
j_gene: TRBJ1-1
len: 11
v_gene: TRBV30
CDR3aa: AWERYSNTEAF

d_gene: .
j_gene: TRBJ2-7
len: 15
v_gene: TRBV4-1
CDR3aa: ASSQLLGVIRSYEQY

d_gene: .
j_gene: TRBJ2-3
len: 14
v_gene: TRBV4-1
CDR3aa: ASSRLGGEFTDTQY

d_gene: TRBD2
j_gene: TRBJ2-7
len: 12
v_gene: TRBV29-1
CDR3aa: SVVGGEVTHEQY

d_gene: TRBD2
j_gene: TRBJ2-7
len: 13
v_gene: TRBV19
CDR3aa: ASTQGTSGTYEQY

d_gene: TRBD1
j_gene: TRBJ1-2
len: 13
v_gene: TRBV27
CDR3aa: ASSLWPGGMAGYT

d_gene: TRBD1
j_gene: TRBJ1-4
len: 13
v_gene: TRBV6-5
CDR3aa: ASRNHGTGKEKLF

d_gene: .
j_gene: TRBJ2-6
len: 15
v_gene: TRBV6-4
CDR3aa: ASSDSHETNGANVLT

d_gene: .
j_gene: TRBJ2-7
len: 10
v_gene: TRBV7-9
CDR3aa: ASSLAGDEQY

d_gene: TRBD1
j_gene: TRBJ2-7
len: 12
v_gene: TRBV27
CDR3aa: ASSLSRDRAEQY

d_gene: TRBD2
j_gene: TRBJ2-5
len: 13
v_gene: TRBV5-1
CDR3aa: ASTLGGSPTETQY

d_gene: .
j_gene: TRBJ1-1
len: 11
v_gene: TRBV2
CDR3aa: ASSEARRAEAF

d_gene: .
j_gene: TRBJ2-5
len: 12
v_gene: TRBV28
CDR3aa: ASSLYSTIETQY

d_gene: TRBD2
j_gene: TRBJ2-1
len: 15
v_gene: TRBV4-1
CDR3aa: ASSQVPTGGSVNEQF

d_gene: TRBD2
j_gene: TRBJ2-3
len: 16
v_gene: TRBV27
CDR3aa: ASSFLPLPGLDTDTQY